This T cell receptor beta chain was sequenced in a study of Graves' ophthalmopathy and Graves' hyperthyroidism. Worth noting for this clonotype: No antigen is known for it.

The CDR3 runs 12 residues. Trimming removed 6 bases at V and 7 bases at J, with 13 bases between. Germline loops: CDR1 SGHVS, CDR2 FQNEAQ. Other autoimmune disease, uncontrolled infection, pregnancy and lactation led to exclusion. Study observations and caveats: A classifier, a 13-signature model, separated ophthalmopathy from stable hyperthyroidism with approximately 87% sensitivity and roughly 80% specificity. In predicting ophthalmopathy progression, the model reached about 69% sensitivity and about 73% specificity.

Amplified TCR beta CDR3 regions were obtained using RNA transcripts as template. The authors performed first-round RT-PCR with HTBI primers and then a second-round multiplex PCR. TCRdb re-analysed the multiplex PCR reads in MiXCR, keeping a single row per CDR3 protein. This table has around 1,000,000 distinct CDR3 sequences, about 38% appearing once. This chain uses TRBV7-8 with TRBJ2-7; D might be TRBD1 or TRBD2, each matching 5 bases. Sequencing was done on a sample of peripheral blood or thyroid tissue (not recorded which). This receptor was taken from an adult man with Graves' hyperthyroidism. CDR3 coding DNA: TGTGCCAGCAGGTCTGGGACGGGGGAGCAGTACTTC. It specifies CASRSGTGEQYF.